The entry below gives a single TCR beta chain sequence along with its context. J was trimmed by 6 bases and V by 5 bases; bases with no gene match: 5. In germline, CDR1 is SEHNR, CDR2 FQNEAQ (reference sequence). The CDR3 runs to 13 residues. The data were obtained in a study of T cell clones after liver transplantation. Overall study: A pre-transplant mixed lymphocyte reaction with TCRbeta sequencing defined graft-donor-reactive clones followed in post-transplant blood.

Libraries were prepared by immunoSEQ multiplex PCR; TCRdb keeps only in-frame clonotypes and omits some of them. The sample has roughly 56,000 clones, more than 65% seen once; the top ten hold just under 10%. The receptor was isolated from a human patient who received a liver transplant. T cells may partly derive from the graft donor. The chain couples TRBV7-9 to TRBJ2-7; 9 bases are a match to TRBD1. The sample in question was CD4+ T cells from blood, obtained roughly 56 months after liver transplant. CDR3 protein: CASSPGTGSEQYF. CDR3 nucleotide sequence: TGTGCCAGCAGCCCCGGGACAGGGAGCGAGCAGTACTTC.